These T cell receptor beta chains were read from a single sample in a study of breast tumors, draining lymph nodes, adjacent tissues. TCRdb reanalysed the multiplex PCR reads using MiXCR and keeps one entry per CDR3 protein. The data hold over 20,000 distinct CDR3 sequences, with approximately 33% observed a single time. Sequencing was carried out using breast tumor tissue. These receptors came from a female donor with breast cancer. Some clones in this sample may be carry-over from other donors' samples. Both conserved end residues are trimmed from each CDR3. The order of the fields is CDR3 length, clone size, J gene, V gene, CDR3 protein. For some rows the clone size is stated as once, few or many, or as a class when expanded; others skip it.

13 few TRBJ2-1 TRBV28 ASSLAGGSYNEQF
13 NA TRBJ1-6 TRBV6-2/TRBV6-3 ASSYEFSYNSPLH
14 once TRBJ2-2 TRBV20-1 SARDLGRPNTGELF
13 many TRBJ2-2 TRBV5-1 ASSLAGPNTGELF
16 many TRBJ1-4 TRBV6-6 ASTLPRTGPSTNEKLF
14 many TRBJ2-5 TRBV24-1 ATSDAGQGAGETQY
10 NA TRBJ2-1 TRBV4-1 ASSQENNEQF
11 many TRBJ1-6 TRBV29-1 SVGTGGNSPLH
11 many TRBJ1-2 TRBV29-1 SALPTGSGGYT
14 NA TRBJ2-3 TRBV12-5 ASSLTSGSLTDTQY
12 many TRBJ2-7 TRBV5-6 ASSPDGSSYEQY
11 many TRBJ2-3 TRBV12-3/TRBV12-4 ASSFRGTDTQY
13 many TRBJ2-5 TRBV7-9 ASSFPTSGEETQY